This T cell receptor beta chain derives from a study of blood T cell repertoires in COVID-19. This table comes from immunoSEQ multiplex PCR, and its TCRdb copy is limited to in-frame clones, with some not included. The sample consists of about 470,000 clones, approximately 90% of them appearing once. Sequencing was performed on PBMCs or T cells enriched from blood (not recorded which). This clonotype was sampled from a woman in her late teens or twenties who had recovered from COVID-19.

The CDR3 coding sequence is TGCGCCAGCAGCCTCCCCGGGACAGCCGCCGGGGAGCTGTTTTTT. This sequence encodes CASSLPGTAAGELFF. The rearrangement uses TRBV4-1 and TRBJ2-2, with TRBD1 identical over 7 bases. The CDR3 length is 15 residues. Trimming at V came to 4 bases and at J to 6 bases, leaving 8 bases not matched to a gene. From germline, CDR1 is MGHRA and CDR2 YSYEKL.